Listed below are T cell receptor beta chains from one sample, sequenced in a study of cytomegalovirus exposure and HLA in healthy donors. Repertoires were generated with immunoSEQ multiplex PCR, while TCRdb's copy carries only in-frame clones and drops some. This repertoire shows 120,000 or so clones, approximately 61% found once; its top ten account for 1.5% to 2%. Sequencing used PBMCs. Source of these receptors: a man aged 25 to 40 in good health and CMV-seropositive. Both conserved end residues are part of each CDR3. The order of the fields is V gene, J gene, CDR3 protein.

TRBV7-2,TRBJ2-7,CASSLRARASGSYEQYF
TRBV7-3,TRBJ2-1,CASSLGQGSYNEQFF
TRBV29-1,TRBJ2-2,CSVVVQGGQTSTGELFF
TRBV5-1,TRBJ2-3,CASSLSGRDTDTQYF
TRBV6-1,TRBJ2-3,CASRAGTGGTDTQYF
TRBV9,TRBJ2-3,CASSVRPGLEGDTQYF
TRBV9,TRBJ1-3,CASTIDGGSGNTIYF
TRBV28,TRBJ2-7,CASSLWREWAGEQYF
TRBV5-1,TRBJ2-1,CASSLVGGVAGEQFF
TRBV5-1,TRBJ1-2,CASSQTGLRSYGYTF
TRBV18,TRBJ1-1,CASSPPNRSGAPGAFF
TRBV18,TRBJ2-3,CASSPSAVVADTQYF
TRBV7-9,TRBJ2-5,CASSFLSGAETQYF
TRBV5-5,TRBJ2-3,CASSFLGQGREDTQYF
TRBV6-5,TRBJ2-7,CASSYSLTSSYEQYF
TRBV2,TRBJ2-7,CASTKGGGGGEQYF
TRBV5-4,TRBJ2-3,CASSRGLAGGGGGTQYF
TRBV6-5,TRBJ1-1,CASSYSPDRDVAFF
TRBV29-1,TRBJ2-3,CSSNTDTQYF
TRBV5-6,TRBJ1-2,CASSVDSYGYTF
TRBV27,TRBJ2-5,CASSLRRGETQYF
TRBV2,TRBJ2-1,CASSEVVITYSYNEQFF
TRBV5-1,TRBJ2-3,CASSPDRAPQYF
TRBV5-1,TRBJ1-3,CASSLTMGGSGNTIYF
TRBV5-1,TRBJ2-1,CASSFDGNVNEQFF